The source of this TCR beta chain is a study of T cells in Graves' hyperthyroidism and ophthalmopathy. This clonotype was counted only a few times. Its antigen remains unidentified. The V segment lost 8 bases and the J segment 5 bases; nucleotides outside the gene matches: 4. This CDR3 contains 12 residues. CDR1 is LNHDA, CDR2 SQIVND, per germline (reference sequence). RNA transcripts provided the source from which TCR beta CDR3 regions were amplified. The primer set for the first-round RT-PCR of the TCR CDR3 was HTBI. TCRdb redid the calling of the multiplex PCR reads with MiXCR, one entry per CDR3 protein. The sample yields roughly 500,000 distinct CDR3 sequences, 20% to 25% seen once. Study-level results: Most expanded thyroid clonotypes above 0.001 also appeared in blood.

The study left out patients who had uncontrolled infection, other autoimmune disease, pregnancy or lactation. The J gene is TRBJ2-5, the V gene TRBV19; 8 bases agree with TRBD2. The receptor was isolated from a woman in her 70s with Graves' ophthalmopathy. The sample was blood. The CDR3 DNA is TGTGCCAGTGGTAGCGGGACCGAGACCCAGTACTTC. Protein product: CASGSGTETQYF.